The 23 T cell receptor beta chains listed next were all sequenced from one sample in a study of T cells in Graves' hyperthyroidism and ophthalmopathy. Researchers amplified the TCR beta CDR3 regions from RNA transcripts. Researchers ran a first-round RT-PCR on the TCR CDR3 using the HTBI primer set. TCRdb analysed the multiplex PCR reads with MiXCR anew, one entry per CDR3 protein. The sample contains fewer than 300,000 distinct CDR3 sequences, nearly 15% of which appear only once. The sequencing input was blood. The receptors originated from a woman between 50 and 59 years old with Graves' hyperthyroidism that later progressed to Graves' ophthalmopathy.

This clonotype was counted a few times. This rearrangement joins TRBV29-1 to TRBJ1-2; 7 bases map to TRBD1. This CDR3 region has 12 residues. V was clipped by 4 bases and J by 5 bases; unmatched bases: 4. Germline CDR1 is SQVTM and CDR2 is ANQGSEA. The CDR3 here is CSVATGTYGYTF. In nucleotides, the CDR3 is TGCAGCGTTGCGACAGGGACTTATGGCTACACCTTC.

This chain links TRBV6-5 with TRBJ1-4; unclear D gene. The CDR3 covers 14 residues. Germline-derived CDR1 and CDR2 are MNHEY and SVGAGI. V gave up 2 bases and J gave up 8 bases, with 12 bases separating them. For the CDR3, the DNA is TGTGCCAGCAGTTACAGAAGGGTTGGGGAAAAACTGTTTTTT. Residues: CASSYRRVGEKLFF.

This clonotype has a count of ten or more. The rearrangement links TRBV20-1 to TRBJ2-7, with 8 bases that match TRBD1. This CDR3 has 11 amino acids. CDR1 is DFQATT and CDR2 is SNEGSKA in the germline V gene (reference sequence). With V trimmed by 5 bases and J by 6 bases, 3 bases remained unmatched. The CDR3 sequence: CSAPDRVEQYF. The CDR3, as DNA: TGCAGTGCTCCGGACAGGGTCGAGCAGTACTTC.

This clonotype showed up many times. The rearrangement uses TRBV9 and TRBJ1-1; the D gene is possibly TRBD1 (5 bases). Between the trimmed V and J ends, which lost 4 bases and 4 bases, there was a span of 20 bases. Per the germline V gene, CDR1 is SGDLS and CDR2 is YYNGEE. CDR3 size: 16 residues. The CDR3 sequence: CASSPTAGMGSTEAFF. The DNA of the CDR3 is TGTGCCAGCAGCCCGACAGCAGGGATGGGTAGCACTGAAGCTTTCTTT.

This clonotype was observed a single time. V gene TRBV20-1 combines with J gene TRBJ1-5, with D possibly being TRBD1 (5 bases). CDR1 DFQATT and CDR2 SNEGSKA come from the germline V gene (reference sequence). CDR3 length equals 15 residues. The V end lost 6 bases, the J end lost 0 bases, and 15 bases lay between the germline ends. The CDR3 DNA is TGCAGTGCCATAACTGGGGGTGGTAGCAATCAGCCCCAGCATTTT. Translation: CSAITGGGSNQPQHF.

This clonotype was counted ten times or more. The chain has TRBV6-6 and TRBJ1-2; a weak D match, TRBD1 (6 bases). V gave up 2 bases and J gave up 5 bases, with 9 bases separating them. This CDR3 is built from 13 residues. Germline V gene sequence: CDR1 MNHNY, CDR2 SVGAGI (reference sequence). The CDR3 DNA reads as TGTGCCAGCAGTTACGACAGGATTTATGGCTACACCTTC. This codes for CASSYDRIYGYTF.

V usage is TRBV20-1 and J usage is TRBJ2-7, with D perhaps TRBD1 (5 bases). The CDR3 loop spans 14 amino acids. V lost 2 bases and J lost 5, with 16 bases in between. The germline CDR1 and CDR2 sequences are DFQATT and SNEGSKA (reference sequence). For the CDR3, the DNA is TGCAGTGCTAGATCTCGGGCAGGGTACGACGAGCAGTACTTC. Translating gives CSARSRAGYDEQYF.

This clonotype was observed at least ten times. The rearrangement joins TRBV20-1 to TRBJ2-1, with 9 bases fitting TRBD2. Unmatched junction bases numbered 6, after V lost 3 bases and J lost 6 bases. The CDR3 has 14 residues. CDR1 and CDR2 (germline): DFQATT, SNEGSKA (reference sequence). CDR3: CSASPSGDPNEQFF. CDR3 sequence (DNA): TGCAGTGCTAGTCCTAGCGGGGACCCCAATGAGCAGTTCTTC.

As to this clonotype: This clone may be a read error of a much larger clone one base away. V gene TRBV10-1 combines with J gene TRBJ1-5; tentatively, D is TRBD1 (6 bases). The CDR3 is made up of 16 amino acids. Trimming removed 4 bases from V and 7 bases from J, with 20 bases in between. CDR1 WNHNN and CDR2 SYGVQD come from the germline V gene (reference sequence). For the CDR3, the DNA is TGCGCCAGCAGTGTGTTCCTAGGGGGTCTTCAGCAGCCCCAGCATTTT. Encoded protein: CASSVFLGGLQQPQHF.

This clonotype was detected ten times or more. The chain is built from TRBV12-5 and TRBJ2-3; D not certain. This CDR3 comprises 12 residues. CDR1 is LGHNT and CDR2 is FRNRAP in the germline V gene. Between the trimmed V and J ends, which lost 9 bases and 4 bases, there was a span of 11 bases. The CDR3 coding sequence is TGTGCTAGCGGTAGAGGCCCAGATACGCAGTATTTT. Encoded protein: CASGRGPDTQYF.

About this clonotype itself: This clone may be a read error of a much larger clone one base away. This chain connects TRBV12-3 or TRBV12-4 to TRBJ1-4; possibly TRBD1 for D (5 bases). The CDR3 sequence is 14 residues long. The CDR3 sequence is CASSFRDLNEELFF. Here the CDR3 DNA reads TGTGCCAGCAGTTTTAGGGACCTGAATGAAGAACTGTTTTTT.

This clonotype was observed many times. The chain joins TRBV28 to TRBJ2-2; D could derive from TRBD1 or TRBD2 (5 bases each). The CDR3 is made up of 15 amino acids. Germline CDR1 and CDR2: MDHEN and SYDVKM. The V end lost 5 bases, the J end lost 3 bases, and 13 bases lay between the germline ends. In nucleotides, the CDR3 is TGTGCCAGCAGTCCCCCGGGGCGGGACACCGGGGAGCTGTTTTTT. This encodes CASSPPGRDTGELFF.

At least ten counts were recorded for this clonotype. V and J are TRBV18 and TRBJ2-6; D is unclear. This CDR3 comprises 14 residues. Trimming pared 8 bases from V and 1 base from J, leaving 9 bases between. Germline loops: CDR1 KGHSH, CDR2 LQKENI. CDR3 sequence (DNA): TGTGCCAGCCGAGCGTTGTCTGGGGCCAACGTCCTGACTTTC. Translation gives CASRALSGANVLTF.

Ten or more counts support this clonotype. This chain joins TRBV27 and TRBJ2-1; 7 bases agree with TRBD2. Trimming removed 5 bases from V and 3 bases from J; junction bases left unmatched: 7. CDR1 is MNHEY, CDR2 SMNVEV, per germline (reference sequence). CDR3 length: 15 residues. Here the CDR3 reads CASSPTREGYNEQFF. DNA for the CDR3: TGTGCCAGCAGTCCGACGAGGGAGGGCTACAATGAGCAGTTCTTC.

This clonotype has at least ten counts. The gene calls are TRBV3-1 and TRBJ2-1; D uncertain. The V and J ends lost 2 bases and 10 bases respectively, with 6 bases between them. This CDR3 has 11 residues. Per the germline V gene, CDR1 is LGHDT and CDR2 is YNNKEL (reference sequence). DNA of the CDR3: TGTGCCAGCAGCCAACGAGACGAGCAGTTCTTC. Translating gives CASSQRDEQFF.

In this sample, this clonotype turned up many times. V and J are TRBV5-1 and TRBJ1-2, with 9 bases identical to TRBD1. Germline CDR1 and CDR2: SGHRS and YFSETQ. Trimming cost V 4 bases and J 5 bases; bases outside gene matches: 12. The CDR3 loop spans 16 amino acids. The CDR3 loop is CASSGRDRENLYGYTF. The CDR3 bases are TGCGCCAGCAGCGGCCGGGACAGGGAAAACCTTTATGGCTACACCTTC.

The chain links TRBV13 to TRBJ2-5, with D possibly being TRBD2 (5 bases). The CDR3 contains 13 residues. Germline CDR1 PRHDT, CDR2 FYEKMQ (reference sequence). V dropped 7 bases and J dropped 3 bases, with 12 bases sitting between them. CDR3 amino acids: CASTRGEKETQYF. CDR3 in DNA: TGTGCCAGCACCCGTGGGGAGAAAGAGACCCAGTACTTC.

This clonotype was counted many times. J is TRBJ2-3 and V is TRBV28; D is possibly TRBD1 (6 bases). Germline lookup yields CDR1 MDHEN and CDR2 SYDVKM. The CDR3 covers 15 residues. The germline V and J ends were trimmed by 5 bases and 5 bases, with 17 bases remaining between them. Here the CDR3 DNA reads TGTGCCAGCAGTCCCGCAGGTTTAGGGGGAGATACGCAGTATTTT. Translation: CASSPAGLGGDTQYF.

V and J are TRBV5-5 and TRBJ2-2; D might be TRBD1 or TRBD2, each matching 5 bases. Germline values: CDR1 SGHKS, CDR2 YYEKEE (reference sequence). This CDR3 is 14 amino acids long. The ends were cut back, 4 bases at V and 5 bases at J, with 12 bases in the middle. The CDR3 sequence is CASSKRGETGELFF. CDR3 nucleotide sequence: TGTGCCAGCAGCAAGAGAGGGGAGACCGGGGAGCTGTTTTTT.

This clonotype was seen many times. The chain recombines TRBV2 with TRBJ2-1; D perhaps matches TRBD1 (5 bases). Between the trimmed V and J ends, which lost 10 bases and 7 bases, there was a span of 11 bases. The CDR3 runs 11 residues. Germline V gene sequence: CDR1 SNHLY, CDR2 FYNNEI. CDR3: CATRVWNEQFF. In nucleotides, the CDR3 is TGTGCCACCAGGGTTTGGAATGAGCAGTTCTTC.

For this clonotype: It may be a read error: a sequence one base away is much more abundant. This chain links TRBV28 with TRBJ2-2, with D tentatively TRBD2 (6 bases). The germline gives CDR1 MDHEN, CDR2 SYDVKM. CDR3 length: 16 residues. The CDR3 sequence is CASSSPGTANTGGLFF. The CDR3, as DNA: TGTGCCAGCAGCTCTCCGGGGACGGCGAACACCGGGGGGCTGTTTTTT.

The chain carries TRBV6-1 and TRBJ2-5; perhaps TRBD1 as D (5 bases). Trimming removed 6 bases at V and 7 bases at J, with 15 bases between. Germline V lookup: CDR1 MNHNS, CDR2 SASEGT. The length of the CDR3 is 13 residues. CDR3 region: CASRSRDKSTQYF. The CDR3 DNA follows: TGTGCCAGCAGATCCAGGGATAAGTCGACCCAGTACTTC.

This clonotype was seen at least ten times. The chain carries TRBV6-5 and TRBJ2-7; 11 bases line up with TRBD1. Looked up from germline, CDR1 is MNHEY and CDR2 is SVGAGI. The CDR3 contains 16 residues. The J segment lost 4 bases and the V segment lost 2 bases, leaving 7 bases of the junction unmatched. The CDR3 loop is CASSYQGTGGWYEQYF. CDR3 nucleotides: TGTGCCAGCAGTTACCAAGGGACAGGGGGATGGTACGAGCAGTACTTC.